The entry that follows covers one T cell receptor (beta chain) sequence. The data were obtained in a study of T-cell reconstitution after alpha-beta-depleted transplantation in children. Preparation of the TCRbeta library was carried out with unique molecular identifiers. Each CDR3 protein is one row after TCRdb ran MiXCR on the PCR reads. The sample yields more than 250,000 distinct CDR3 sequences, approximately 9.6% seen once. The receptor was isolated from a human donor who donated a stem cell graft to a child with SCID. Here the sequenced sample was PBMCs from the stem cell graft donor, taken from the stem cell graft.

The CDR3 bases are TGTGCCAGCAGCTTAGCGCGTGCGGGTTCGGATGAGCAGTTCTTC. Residues: CASSLARAGSDEQFF. V and J are TRBV7-9 and TRBJ2-1; D might be TRBD2 (5 bases). The germline V gene has CDR1 SEHNR and CDR2 FQNEAQ (reference sequence). Deletions cut 0 bases from V and 8 bases from J, with 14 bases between. The CDR3 extends over 15 amino acids.